These 25 T cell receptor beta chains were all obtained from the same sample, sequenced in a study of blood T cell repertoires in COVID-19. This table comes from immunoSEQ multiplex PCR, and its TCRdb copy is limited to in-frame clones, with some not included. In the table there are around 18,000 clones, roughly 89% of which are singletons. Sample: peripheral blood. These receptors were obtained from a human donor in a cohort sampled during active COVID-19.

The V and J genes are TRBV7-3 and TRBJ2-1; TRBD1 aligns across 12 bases. The CDR3 covers 17 residues. The germline CDR1 and CDR2 sequences are SGHTA and FQGTGA. Unmatched junction bases numbered 8, after V lost 1 base and J lost 7 bases. The CDR3 here is CASSLRPGQGARNEQFF. The CDR3 DNA follows: TGTGCCAGCAGCTTAAGGCCGGGACAGGGGGCGCGAAATGAGCAGTTCTTC.

The chain recombines TRBV6-1 with TRBJ2-3, with a possible D match to TRBD1 (6 bases). Germline CDR1 and CDR2: MNHNS and SASEGT. V shed 3 bases and J shed 2 bases, with 9 bases lying between them. The CDR3 totals 14 residues. The CDR3 sequence is CASSEGQNTDTQYF. CDR3 nucleotide sequence: TGTGCCAGCAGTGAGGGACAAAACACAGATACGCAGTATTTT.

This chain joins TRBV5-8 and TRBJ1-4, with D perhaps TRBD1 (5 bases). The V gene's germline CDR1 is SGHTS and CDR2 YDEGEE. The CDR3 has 16 residues. V was pared by 4 bases and J by 1 base, with 14 bases between. In nucleotides, the CDR3 is TGTGCCAGCAGCCGGGAGTTGGGGGGAACTAATGAAAAACTGTTTTTT. It encodes CASSRELGGTNEKLFF.

The J gene is TRBJ2-2, the V gene TRBV11-2; D ambiguous. The CDR3 covers 13 residues. V lost 4 bases and J 6 bases, leaving 9 bases between the germline ends. CDR1 and CDR2 from the germline V gene are SGHAT and FQNNGV. CDR3 residues: CASSYLFAGELFF. The CDR3 nucleotides read TGTGCCAGCAGCTATCTCTTTGCCGGGGAGCTGTTTTTT.

The rearrangement links TRBV15 to TRBJ2-4; 9 nucleotides line up with TRBD1. The ends lost 0 bases at V and 2 bases at J; junction bases unmatched: 8. The germline gives CDR1 LNHNV, CDR2 YYDKDF (reference sequence). The CDR3 totals 18 residues. CDR3 nucleotide sequence: TGTGCCACCAGCAGAGATCTGGGACAGGGTGCTACCAAAAACATTCAGTACTTC. This sequence encodes CATSRDLGQGATKNIQYF.

This chain joins TRBV7-2 and TRBJ2-2; D possibly corresponds to TRBD1 (5 bases). Germline-derived CDR1 and CDR2 are SGHTA and FQGNSA. This CDR3 contains 14 residues. Trimming took 3 bases from V and 4 from J, leaving 9 bases between them. CDR3 sequence (DNA): TGTGCCAGCAGCTTGACAGCTATCACCGGGGAGCTGTTTTTT. Protein sequence: CASSLTAITGELFF.

The V call is TRBV15, the J call TRBJ1-2; no firm D call. The germline CDR1 and CDR2 sequences are LNHNV and YYDKDF (reference sequence). V gave up 5 bases and J gave up 1 base, with 11 bases separating them. The length of the CDR3 is 14 residues. The CDR3 here is CATSETLVNYGYTF. The CDR3 nucleotides read TGTGCCACCAGCGAAACCTTAGTTAACTATGGCTACACCTTC.

The chain uses TRBV19 and TRBJ2-3; D might be TRBD1 (5 bases). Germline lookup yields CDR1 LNHDA and CDR2 SQIVND (reference sequence). This CDR3 contains 16 residues. Trimming stripped 3 bases from V and 0 bases from J, with 13 bases between. The CDR3 spells CASSILGETSTDTQYF. The CDR3 region has the DNA TGTGCCAGTAGTATTCTAGGGGAAACTAGCACAGATACGCAGTATTTT.

CDR3 sequence reads: CASEILKKIGTGVGCEQFF. The CDR3 DNA follows: TGTGCCAGCGAAATCCTGAAAAAGATAGGGACAGGGGTCGGTTGTGAGCAGTTCTTC. V and J are TRBV21-1 and TRBJ2-1; the table assigns TRBD1, which was not confirmed against the DNA. TRBV21-1 is a pseudogene. CDR3 length: 19 amino acids.

The chain has TRBV11-1 and TRBJ1-5, with D perhaps TRBD1 (5 bases). Germline CDR1 is SGHAT and CDR2 is FQDESV (reference sequence). The CDR3 is 13 amino acids. Trimming took 6 bases from V and 6 from J, leaving 12 bases between them. CDR3: CASSLDRGQPQHF. In nucleotides, the CDR3 is TGTGCCAGCAGTCTCGACAGAGGTCAGCCCCAGCATTTT. Based on the CDR3 plus reference TRBV11-1 and TRBJ1-5, the full variable domain is EAEVAQSPRYKITEKSQAVAFWCDPISGHATLYWYRQILGQGPELLVQFQDESVVDDSQLPKDRFSAERLKGVDSTLKIQPAELGDSAMYLCASSLDRGQPQHFGDGTRLSIL.

The genes are TRBV28 and TRBJ1-2; weak D call: TRBD1 (6 bases). Trimming cost V 5 bases and J 8 bases, with 15 bases left between them. The CDR3 length is 13 residues. Germline V gene lookup returns CDR1 MDHEN and CDR2 SYDVKM. This CDR3 is CASSPQGHGGYTF. The CDR3 coding sequence is TGTGCCAGCAGTCCACAGGGACATGGCGGCTACACCTTC.

The V call is TRBV7-2, the J call TRBJ1-2, with 7 positions matching TRBD1. The CDR3 runs 16 residues. V dropped 4 bases and J dropped 4; count of bases not matched to a gene: 12. CDR1 and CDR2 (germline): SGHTA, FQGNSA. For the CDR3, the DNA is TGTGCCAGCAGCTCGGGGGTGGGGGACAGTGTCTATGGCTACACCTTC. This encodes CASSSGVGDSVYGYTF. The variable domain in full, with the rest retrieved from reference TRBV7-2 and TRBJ1-2, is GAGVSQSPSNKVTEKGKDVELRCDPISGHTALYWYRQSLGQGLEFLIYFQGNSAPDKSGLPSDRFSAERTGGSVSTLTIQRTQQEDSAVYLCASSSGVGDSVYGYTFGSGTRLTVV.

The CDR3 here is CASSRGTGFYEQYF. The CDR3 region has the DNA TGTGCCAGCAGCCGGGGTACAGGGTTCTACGAGCAGTACTTC. The V call is TRBV7-2, the J call TRBJ2-7; tentative D call: TRBD1 (6 bases). The CDR3 loop spans 14 amino acids. The germline V and J ends were trimmed by 5 bases and 3 bases, with 14 bases remaining between them. Per the germline V gene, CDR1 is SGHTA and CDR2 is FQGNSA.

CDR3 protein: CASTTSGRGDGTDTQYF. In DNA, the CDR3 is TGTGCCAGTACGACTAGCGGGAGAGGAGATGGCACAGATACGCAGTATTTT. The chain links TRBV7-9 to TRBJ2-3; TRBD2 agrees at 12 bases. The CDR3 covers 17 residues. Per the germline V gene, CDR1 is SEHNR and CDR2 is FQNEAQ (reference sequence). V was pared by 9 bases and J by 1 base, with 11 bases of the junction left unmatched.

V and J are TRBV12-3 or TRBV12-4 and TRBJ2-2; 8 bases map to TRBD1. Trimming took 8 bases from V and 5 from J; bases not matched to a gene: 4. The CDR3 extends over 13 amino acids. The CDR3 is CASFHRGTGELFF. CDR3 sequence (DNA): TGTGCCAGCTTTCACAGGGGGACCGGGGAGCTGTTTTTT.

This CDR3 reads CASSWGTGLLNSPLHF. Here the CDR3 DNA reads TGTGCCAGCAGTTGGGGCACAGGGTTGCTAAATTCACCCCTCCACTTT. The chain is built from TRBV6-5 and TRBJ1-6, with D tentatively TRBD1 (6 bases). V lost 4 bases and J lost 7, with 17 bases in between. This CDR3 is built from 16 residues. CDR1 is MNHEY, CDR2 SVGAGI, per germline.

The rearrangement links TRBV6-6 to TRBJ2-5, with 7 bases identical to TRBD1. The CDR3 has 15 amino acids. The germline gives CDR1 MNHNY, CDR2 SVGAGI (reference sequence). Trimming took 3 bases from V and 5 from J; bases not matched to a gene: 9. CDR3 sequence reads: CASSYRSTGLETQYF. The CDR3 nucleotides read TGTGCCAGCAGTTATAGATCGACAGGGTTGGAGACCCAGTACTTC.

The gene calls are TRBV19 and TRBJ2-7; 12 bases fit TRBD1. Germline CDR1 and CDR2: LNHDA and SQIVND (reference sequence). The CDR3 consists of 16 residues. The V segment lost 4 bases and the J segment 4 bases; nucleotides outside the gene matches: 8. CDR3 coding DNA: TGTGCCAGTAGTACCCTCGGGGACAGGGGGCTATACGAGCAGTACTTC. It codes for CASSTLGDRGLYEQYF.

The V call is TRBV2, the J call TRBJ2-2; D perhaps matches TRBD1 (6 bases). The CDR3 has 14 residues. V lost 5 bases, J lost 4 bases, and 11 bases lay in between. In germline, CDR1 is SNHLY, CDR2 FYNNEI. The CDR3 DNA sequence: TGTGCCAGCAGTCCACAGGGTAGCACCGGGGAGCTGTTTTTT. Translating gives CASSPQGSTGELFF.

The V gene is TRBV5-1, the J gene TRBJ1-1; 8 nucleotides match TRBD1. The V segment lost 3 bases and the J segment 1 base; nucleotides outside the gene matches: 2. This CDR3 has 14 residues. Per germline, CDR1 SGHRS and CDR2 YFSETQ. The CDR3 nucleotides are TGCGCCAGCAGCTCACAGGGGGGGAACACTGAAGCTTTCTTT. It encodes CASSSQGGNTEAFF.

This chain connects TRBV19 to TRBJ2-7; D is possibly TRBD1 (6 bases). The V end lost 6 bases, the J end lost 5 bases, and 14 bases lay between the germline ends. The CDR3 has 13 amino acids. Germline CDR1 and CDR2: LNHDA and SQIVND (reference sequence). The CDR3 protein is CASSLEGVDEQYF. The DNA of the CDR3 is TGTGCCAGTAGCCTTGAGGGGGTTGACGAGCAGTACTTC.

The chain employs TRBV15 and TRBJ2-3, with 8 bases that match TRBD1. Germline loops: CDR1 LNHNV, CDR2 YYDKDF (reference sequence). The ends lost 3 bases at V and 5 bases at J; junction bases unmatched: 7. The CDR3 sequence is 15 residues long. In nucleotides, the CDR3 is TGTGCCACCAGCAGGGACCCAGGGGGCAGAGATACGCAGTATTTT. It yields the protein CATSRDPGGRDTQYF.

V usage is TRBV19 and J usage is TRBJ1-2, with D perhaps matching TRBD1 (5 bases). The CDR3 covers 14 residues. The V end lost 4 bases, the J end lost 0 bases, and 9 bases lay between the germline ends. Germline lookup yields CDR1 LNHDA and CDR2 SQIVND (reference sequence). The CDR3 loop is CASSTPTANYGYTF. The CDR3 DNA reads as TGTGCCAGTAGTACGCCGACAGCTAACTATGGCTACACCTTC. The variable domain in full, with the rest retrieved from reference TRBV19 and TRBJ1-2, is DGGITQSPKYLFRKEGQNVTLSCEQNLNHDAMYWYRQDPGQGLRLIYYSQIVNDFQKGDIAEGYSVSREKKESFPLTVTSAQKNPTAFYLCASSTPTANYGYTFGSGTRLTVV.

The CDR3 here is CASSPSHLDFGYEQYF. CDR3 coding DNA: TGTGCCAGCAGCCCGTCCCACTTAGACTTTGGCTACGAGCAGTACTTC. V gene TRBV5-8 combines with J gene TRBJ2-7; D is unresolved. Trimming removed 4 bases at V and 3 bases at J, with 20 bases between. The CDR3 totals 16 residues. Germline V gives CDR1 SGHTS, CDR2 YDEGEE.

The sample holds one count of this clone. The gene calls are TRBV5-1 and TRBJ1-3; 9 nucleotides line up with TRBD1. The V gene's germline CDR1 is SGHRS and CDR2 YFSETQ. The CDR3 sequence is 17 residues long. The V segment lost 0 bases and the J segment 0 bases; nucleotides outside the gene matches: 4. This CDR3 is CASSLGDRALSGNTIYF. CDR3 sequence (DNA): TGCGCCAGCAGCTTGGGGGACAGGGCGCTCTCTGGAAACACCATATATTTT.